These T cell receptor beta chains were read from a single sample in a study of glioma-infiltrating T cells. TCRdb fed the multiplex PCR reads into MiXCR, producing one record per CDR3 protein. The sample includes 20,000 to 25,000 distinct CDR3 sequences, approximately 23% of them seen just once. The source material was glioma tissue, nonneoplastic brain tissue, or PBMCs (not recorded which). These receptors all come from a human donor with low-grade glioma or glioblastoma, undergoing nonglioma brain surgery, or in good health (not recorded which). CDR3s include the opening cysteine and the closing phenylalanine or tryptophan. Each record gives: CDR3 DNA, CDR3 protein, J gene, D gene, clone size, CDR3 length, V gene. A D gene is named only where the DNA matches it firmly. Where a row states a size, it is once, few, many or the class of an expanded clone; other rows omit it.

DNA: TGTGCCGCAGGACAAAGCAATCAGCCCCAGCATTTT
CDR3: CAAGQSNQPQHF
J: TRBJ1-5
D: -
size: -
length: 12
V: TRBV6-2/TRBV6-3

DNA: TGTGCCAGCAACGAGTGGAAGGAGCAGTACTTC
CDR3: CASNEWKEQYF
J: TRBJ2-7
D: -
size: many
length: 11
V: TRBV2

DNA: TGTGCCAGCAGCTTAGGTCTGGACAATGAAGCTTTCTTT
CDR3: CASSLGLDNEAFF
J: TRBJ1-1
D: -
size: few
length: 13
V: TRBV7-3

DNA: TGTGCCAGCAATCCCACAGGGGCGGAATTTACAGATACGCAGTATTTT
CDR3: CASNPTGAEFTDTQYF
J: TRBJ2-3
D: TRBD1
size: many
length: 16
V: TRBV28

DNA: TGCAGCGCCCGGGTCCAAGAGGGGAGTGGCACTGAAGCTTTCTTT
CDR3: CSARVQEGSGTEAFF
J: TRBJ1-1
D: -
size: -
length: 15
V: TRBV29-1

DNA: TGTGCCAGCAGTGACGTAGTACTAGCGGGGGGTAATGAGAAGTTCTTC
CDR3: CASSDVVLAGGNEKFF
J: TRBJ2-1
D: TRBD2
size: -
length: 16
V: TRBV6-4

DNA: TGTGCCAGCAGTCTCCTAGCAAGTAGCACAGATACGCAGTATTTT
CDR3: CASSLLASSTDTQYF
J: TRBJ2-3
D: -
size: many
length: 15
V: TRBV6-1

DNA: TGTGCCAGCAGCTTAGATGGGGGAGGGAGGTTCTTC
CDR3: CASSLDGGGRFF
J: TRBJ2-1
D: TRBD2
size: many
length: 12
V: TRBV7-9

DNA: TGTGCCAGCTCACTGACTAGCGACAATGAGCAGTTCTTC
CDR3: CASSLTSDNEQFF
J: TRBJ2-1
D: TRBD2
size: many
length: 13
V: TRBV18

DNA: TGTGCCACCAGCAGAGACCGGGGGTACGAGCAGTACTTC
CDR3: CATSRDRGYEQYF
J: TRBJ2-7
D: -
size: many
length: 13
V: TRBV15

DNA: TGTGCCGGCAGCTTAGGCAGGGGGGACTACAATGAGCAGTTCTTC
CDR3: CAGSLGRGDYNEQFF
J: TRBJ2-1
D: -
size: few
length: 15
V: TRBV7-2

DNA: TGTGCCACCCGGGGGGACACCAACAATGAGCAGTTCTTC
CDR3: CATRGDTNNEQFF
J: TRBJ2-1
D: -
size: -
length: 13
V: TRBV10-3

DNA: TGTGCCAGCAGCTTCAACCGAGAGGCCCAGTACTTC
CDR3: CASSFNREAQYF
J: TRBJ2-5
D: -
size: -
length: 12
V: TRBV7-8

DNA: TGTGCCAGCAGCTTAGAGGGGCACCATTCCGTCACGGATACGCAGTATTTT
CDR3: CASSLEGHHSVTDTQYF
J: TRBJ2-3
D: -
size: -
length: 17
V: TRBV7-2

DNA: TGCAGTGCTAGAGATCTGGACTGGAACACTGAAGCTTTCTTT
CDR3: CSARDLDWNTEAFF
J: TRBJ1-1
D: -
size: medium-sized
length: 14
V: TRBV20-1

DNA: TGTGCCAGCAGTTACTCGAGGAAAACCAATGAGCAGTTCTTC
CDR3: CASSYSRKTNEQFF
J: TRBJ2-1
D: -
size: many
length: 14
V: TRBV6-7

DNA: TGCAGTGCTTTTGGGGGGGCAGGTGGCTACACCTTC
CDR3: CSAFGGAGGYTF
J: TRBJ1-2
D: -
size: many
length: 12
V: TRBV20-1

DNA: TGTGCCAGCAAACTAGCGGGGTGGAATGAGCAGTTCTTC
CDR3: CASKLAGWNEQFF
J: TRBJ2-1
D: TRBD2
size: -
length: 13
V: TRBV28

DNA: TGCGCCAGCAGCTTGCCGGGCCGGGGGAACACTGAAGCTTTCTTT
CDR3: CASSLPGRGNTEAFF
J: TRBJ1-1
D: -
size: -
length: 15
V: TRBV5-1

DNA: TGTGCCAGCAGTTCCACCTGGGCCAGCGGGGGGGACGATATGCAGTATTTT
CDR3: CASSSTWASGGDDMQYF
J: TRBJ2-3
D: TRBD2
size: -
length: 17
V: TRBV6-2/TRBV6-3

DNA: TGTGCCAGCAGCGACAGGGGGAGCACTGAAGCTTTCTTT
CDR3: CASSDRGSTEAFF
J: TRBJ1-1
D: TRBD1
size: many
length: 13
V: TRBV7-6

DNA: TGTGCCACCAGTGCCGAGGGGACAGGCGCCGATGGCTACACCTTC
CDR3: CATSAEGTGADGYTF
J: TRBJ1-2
D: TRBD1
size: many
length: 15
V: TRBV24-1

DNA: TGTGCCAGCAGCGTACGGGGGGCCTATAATTCACCCCTCCACTTT
CDR3: CASSVRGAYNSPLHF
J: TRBJ1-6
D: -
size: -
length: 15
V: TRBV4-1

DNA: TGTGCCAGCAGCCCAGCGGGGGGCCAGACGCGTACGCAGTATTTT
CDR3: CASSPAGGQTRTQYF
J: TRBJ2-3
D: TRBD2
size: few
length: 15
V: TRBV7-2

DNA: TGTGCCAGCAGTCGAGCGGGGGGGCCTCTCGAGCAGTACTTC
CDR3: CASSRAGGPLEQYF
J: TRBJ2-7
D: TRBD2
size: few
length: 14
V: TRBV14

DNA: TGTGCCAGCAGTAAACCCGGGACTTACACAGATACGCAGTATTTT
CDR3: CASSKPGTYTDTQYF
J: TRBJ2-3
D: -
size: few
length: 15
V: TRBV2

DNA: TGTGCCAGCACCCTTAGCGGGGGCTCCTACGAGCAGTACTTC
CDR3: CASTLSGGSYEQYF
J: TRBJ2-7
D: TRBD2
size: many
length: 14
V: TRBV28

DNA: TGTGCCAGCTCACCGGGGACAGGGATAAACAATGAGCAGTTCTTC
CDR3: CASSPGTGINNEQFF
J: TRBJ2-1
D: TRBD1
size: -
length: 15
V: TRBV18

DNA: TGCGCCAGCAGCCAAGAGTTTACGGGCTACGAGCAGTACTTC
CDR3: CASSQEFTGYEQYF
J: TRBJ2-7
D: -
size: -
length: 14
V: TRBV4-1

DNA: TGTGCCAGCAGCTTAGCGCAGTTGGGGGATTCACCCCTCCACTTT
CDR3: CASSLAQLGDSPLHF
J: TRBJ1-6
D: -
size: many
length: 15
V: TRBV7-2

DNA: TGTGCCAGCAGTAAACGGGGCAACTCTGAAGCTTTCTTT
CDR3: CASSKRGNSEAFF
J: TRBJ1-1
D: -
size: many
length: 13
V: TRBV6-1

DNA: TGTGCCAGCTGGTCAGCCTACAATTCACCCCTCCACTTT
CDR3: CASWSAYNSPLHF
J: TRBJ1-6
D: -
size: many
length: 13
V: TRBV6-1

DNA: TGTGCCAGCAGCGGCCCCCTAGCGGGGGCTCAACCCGAGCAGTACTTC
CDR3: CASSGPLAGAQPEQYF
J: TRBJ2-7
D: TRBD2
size: -
length: 16
V: TRBV7-6

DNA: TGTGCCAGCAGCCCCGGGGGACATGAAAAACTGTTTTTT
CDR3: CASSPGGHEKLFF
J: TRBJ1-4
D: -
size: few
length: 13
V: TRBV14

DNA: TGTGCCAGCTCCACGGAGGGATGGACAGATACGCAGTATTTT
CDR3: CASSTEGWTDTQYF
J: TRBJ2-3
D: -
size: many
length: 14
V: TRBV11-1

DNA: TGTGCCAGCAGCAACTTTGGGACCATGAACACTGAAGCTTTCTTT
CDR3: CASSNFGTMNTEAFF
J: TRBJ1-1
D: -
size: many
length: 15
V: TRBV7-9

DNA: TGTGCCAGCAGCTCGTCCCCGGGAGGTTACAATCAGCCCCAGCATTTT
CDR3: CASSSSPGGYNQPQHF
J: TRBJ1-5
D: -
size: many
length: 16
V: TRBV7-2

DNA: TGTGCCAGCAGTAGCGGGACAGCGATAGAGACCAAGTACTTC
CDR3: CASSSGTAIETKYF
J: TRBJ2-5
D: -
size: -
length: 14
V: TRBV28

DNA: TGTGCCAGTAGTATCCCGGAGGATGTTTCACCCCTCCACTTT
CDR3: CASSIPEDVSPLHF
J: TRBJ1-6
D: -
size: few
length: 14
V: TRBV19

DNA: TGTGCCAGCAAGCGGGCTACCAATGAGCAGTTCTTC
CDR3: CASKRATNEQFF
J: TRBJ2-1
D: -
size: many
length: 12
V: TRBV28

DNA: TGTCCCAGCAGCCTAACGCGGGGACAGAACTATGGCTACACCTTC
CDR3: CPSSLTRGQNYGYTF
J: TRBJ1-2
D: TRBD1
size: -
length: 15
V: TRBV5-4

DNA: TGTGCCAGCTCACCAGGACGGCCCGGGGAGCTGTTTTTT
CDR3: CASSPGRPGELFF
J: TRBJ2-2
D: -
size: -
length: 13
V: TRBV18

DNA: TGTGCCAGCAGTTCAGGGGTAAAGTCCTATAATCCACACCTCCACTTT
CDR3: CASSSGVKSYNPHLHF
J: TRBJ1-6
D: -
size: -
length: 16
V: TRBV6-2/TRBV6-3

DNA: TGTGCCAGCTCACTCTACTGGAGGAGCACAGATACGCAGTATTTT
CDR3: CASSLYWRSTDTQYF
J: TRBJ2-3
D: -
size: few
length: 15
V: TRBV18

DNA: TGTGCCAGCAGTTACTCGGCACATAATTCACCCCTCCACTTT
CDR3: CASSYSAHNSPLHF
J: TRBJ1-6
D: -
size: many
length: 14
V: TRBV25-1

DNA: TGTGCCAGCAGCTTGATACAGACCAATCAGCCCCAGCATTTT
CDR3: CASSLIQTNQPQHF
J: TRBJ1-5
D: -
size: -
length: 14
V: TRBV5-8

DNA: TGTGCCAGCAGTCCCGAGACAGGCGTCCCAGATACGCAGTATTTT
CDR3: CASSPETGVPDTQYF
J: TRBJ2-3
D: -
size: few
length: 15
V: TRBV12-3/TRBV12-4

DNA: TGTGCCAGTACCCCGGACAGGGGGCCGGGTGGCTACACCTTC
CDR3: CASTPDRGPGGYTF
J: TRBJ1-2
D: TRBD1
size: many
length: 14
V: TRBV19

DNA: TGTGCCAGCAGACTATTCTCCCCGGGCCTCGGGGAGCTGTTTTTT
CDR3: CASRLFSPGLGELFF
J: TRBJ2-2
D: -
size: -
length: 15
V: TRBV12-3/TRBV12-4

DNA: TGTGCCAGCAGCTTGCCCGCTTTGGGTTACAATGAGCAGTTCTTC
CDR3: CASSLPALGYNEQFF
J: TRBJ2-1
D: -
size: -
length: 15
V: TRBV5-4

DNA: TGTGCCAGCAGCCTAGCGGGGGGGGTCTACAATGAGCAGTTCTTC
CDR3: CASSLAGGVYNEQFF
J: TRBJ2-1
D: TRBD2
size: -
length: 15
V: TRBV7-2

DNA: TGTGCCAGCAGCTGGCAGGCGGCCACTGAAGCTTTCTTT
CDR3: CASSWQAATEAFF
J: TRBJ1-1
D: -
size: many
length: 13
V: TRBV7-9

DNA: TGTGCCAGCAGTGAACGGGGCTACGAGCAGTACTTC
CDR3: CASSERGYEQYF
J: TRBJ2-7
D: -
size: -
length: 12
V: TRBV2

DNA: TGTGCCATCAGTGATGAGCGTTTGAGGCAGTACTTC
CDR3: CAISDERLRQYF
J: TRBJ2-7
D: -
size: many
length: 12
V: TRBV10-3

DNA: TGTGCCAGCAGCGTGGGGGGCGATAGCAATCAGCCCCAGCATTTT
CDR3: CASSVGGDSNQPQHF
J: TRBJ1-5
D: -
size: -
length: 15
V: TRBV13

DNA: TGTGCCAGCAGCCCGCCGGGCCTAACAGCAAGTGAGCAGTTCTTC
CDR3: CASSPPGLTASEQFF
J: TRBJ2-1
D: -
size: few
length: 15
V: TRBV14

DNA: TGCAGCGTTAAGACCAGTGGGTCCTACGAGCAGTACTTC
CDR3: CSVKTSGSYEQYF
J: TRBJ2-7
D: -
size: few
length: 13
V: TRBV29-1

DNA: TGCAGTGCTGGTACAGGGGGCGATAATGAGCAGTTCTTC
CDR3: CSAGTGGDNEQFF
J: TRBJ2-1
D: TRBD1
size: medium-sized
length: 13
V: TRBV20-1

DNA: TGCGCCAGCAGCCAAGATATTGGCAGGGATTATGAAAAACTGTTTTTT
CDR3: CASSQDIGRDYEKLFF
J: TRBJ1-4
D: -
size: -
length: 16
V: TRBV4-1